The 32 T cell receptor beta chains below were found in one sample sequenced in a study of T cell repertoires and Cas9 in healthy adults. Produced via immunoSEQ multiplex PCR; TCRdb's table is partial and in-frame only. Here the sample spans around 15,000 clones, around 90% being singletons. Sequenced sample: Tregs (CD4+, CD25+, CD127-, CD137-, CD154-) from PBMCs; culture status not recorded. These receptors all stem from a human donor in good health.

This clone was picked up one time. The V gene is TRBV7-6, the J gene TRBJ2-2; 9 bases map to TRBD1. Trimming removed 5 bases from V and 7 bases from J; junction bases left unmatched: 8. The CDR3 length is 15 residues. The germline CDR1 and CDR2 sequences are SGHVS and FNYEAQ. DNA of the CDR3: TGTGCCAGCAGCACCCGGACAGGGGTGGGCGGGGAGCTGTTTTTT. Its protein product is CASSTRTGVGGELFF.

V is TRBV28 and J is TRBJ1-1; TRBD1 might be the D (5 bases). V gave up 6 bases and J gave up 0 bases, with 11 bases separating them. Germline CDR1 is MDHEN and CDR2 is SYDVKM. This CDR3 spans 14 amino acids. Here the CDR3 reads CASRDSHMNTEAFF. For the CDR3, the DNA is TGTGCCAGCAGAGACAGTCACATGAACACTGAAGCTTTCTTT.

The gene calls are TRBV2 and TRBJ1-2; TRBD1 is a possible D gene (5 bases). CDR1 is SNHLY, CDR2 FYNNEI, per germline. Trimming left V 3 bases short and J 2 bases short, with 10 bases between. The CDR3 has 14 residues. CDR3 DNA sequence: TGTGCCAGCAGTGATCCGGGGCCCAACTATGGCTACACCTTC. The encoded protein is CASSDPGPNYGYTF. The whole variable domain, filled in from reference TRBV2 and TRBJ1-2, reads EPEVTQTPSHQVTQMGQEVILRCVPISNHLYFYWYRQILGQKVEFLVSFYNNEISEKSEIFDDQFSVERPDGSNFTLKIRSTKLEDSAMYFCASSDPGPNYGYTFGSGTRLTVV.

The rearrangement joins TRBV7-8 to TRBJ1-1; 7 bases align to TRBD1. V shed 2 bases and J 2 bases; nucleotides not matched to a gene: 8. Per germline, CDR1 SGHVS and CDR2 FQNEAQ. The CDR3 loop spans 16 amino acids. The CDR3 coding sequence is TGTGCCAGCAGCTTACTGACAGGGAGACTAAACACTGAAGCTTTCTTT. This gives the protein CASSLLTGRLNTEAFF.

CDR3 bases: TGTGCCAGCAGTGAAATTAGCGGGGGGCTAAGGGAGACCCAGTACTTC. This encodes CASSEISGGLRETQYF. The rearrangement links TRBV6-1 to TRBJ2-5; 10 bases align to TRBD2. Trimming at V came to 2 bases and at J to 5 bases, leaving 8 bases not matched to a gene. The CDR3 sequence is 16 residues long. Germline V gene data show CDR1 as MNHNS and CDR2 as SASEGT.

J is TRBJ2-5 and V is TRBV6-5; D is uncertain. The CDR3 is 14 residues long. Germline assignment: CDR1 MNHEY and CDR2 SVGAGI. Trimming removed 5 bases from V and 3 bases from J, with 13 bases in between. CDR3 region: CASSIKGPEETQYF. In DNA, the CDR3 is TGTGCCAGCAGTATTAAGGGTCCCGAAGAGACCCAGTACTTC.

V is TRBV19 and J is TRBJ2-3, with 9 bases that match TRBD1. The CDR3 has 13 amino acids. Germline V gives CDR1 LNHDA, CDR2 SQIVND (reference sequence). The V and J ends lost 9 bases and 4 bases, in that order; junction bases with no gene match: 5. CDR3 loop: CASRDRVADTQYF. CDR3 DNA: TGTGCCAGCCGGGACAGGGTCGCAGATACGCAGTATTTT.

The J gene is TRBJ2-7, the V gene TRBV5-4, with unresolved D. The V gene's germline CDR1 is SGHNT and CDR2 YYREEE (reference sequence). The V and J ends lost 2 bases and 0 bases respectively, with 6 bases between them. The CDR3 extends over 13 amino acids. CDR3 sequence: CASSFRSSYEQYF. The CDR3 DNA reads TGTGCCAGCAGCTTCCGGTCCTCCTACGAGCAGTACTTC.

V and J are TRBV4-2 and TRBJ1-1; D may be TRBD1 (6 bases). Germline V gene data show CDR1 as LGHNA and CDR2 as YNFKEQ. CDR3 size: 17 residues. Trimming removed 0 bases at V and 2 bases at J, with 16 bases between. CDR3 amino acids: CASSQDFNRVRNTEAFF. The CDR3 nucleotides read TGTGCCAGCAGCCAAGATTTTAACAGGGTGAGAAACACTGAAGCTTTCTTT.

The J gene is TRBJ2-7, the V gene TRBV5-3; 13 nucleotides agree with TRBD2. TRBV5-3 is an ORF for which the function is uncertain. The junction had 8 bases not matched to a gene; V was cut back by 3 bases and J by 5 bases. The CDR3 runs 16 residues. The CDR3: CARSSTSGGALNEQYF. CDR3 bases: TGTGCCAGAAGCTCTACTAGCGGGGGGGCGTTGAACGAGCAGTACTTC.

The V gene is TRBV5-1, the J gene TRBJ1-5; TRBD1 might be the D (5 bases). The germline CDR1 and CDR2 sequences are SGHRS and YFSETQ. The CDR3 covers 13 residues. V was trimmed by 3 bases and J by 5 bases, leaving 9 bases between them. CDR3 region: CASSWDWDQPQHF. CDR3 DNA sequence: TGCGCCAGCAGCTGGGACTGGGATCAGCCCCAGCATTTT. The whole variable domain, filled in from reference TRBV5-1 and TRBJ1-5, reads KAGVTQTPRYLIKTRGQQVTLSCSPISGHRSVSWYQQTPGQGLQFLFEYFSETQRNKGNFPGRFSGRQFSNSRSEMNVSTLELGDSALYLCASSWDWDQPQHFGDGTRLSIL.

The chain joins TRBV6-4 to TRBJ2-1, with 9 bases aligning to TRBD2. This CDR3 contains 13 residues. J gave up 5 bases and V 11 bases, and 7 bases lay outside the gene matches. CDR1 MRHNA and CDR2 SNTAGT come from the germline V gene. The CDR3 region has the DNA TGTGCCGGCCTAGCGGGGTCCCACAATGAGCAGTTCTTC. This codes for CAGLAGSHNEQFF.

In this sample, this clone turned up once. The chain couples TRBV5-1 to TRBJ1-2; 7 nucleotides match TRBD1. V shed 3 bases, J shed 1 base, and the junction held 9 bases outside the gene matches. The CDR3 contains 16 residues. Germline V gives CDR1 SGHRS, CDR2 YFSETQ. The CDR3 nucleotides read TGCGCCAGCAGCTCCCGCCAGAGGGACAGTAACTATGGCTACACCTTC. Translation gives CASSSRQRDSNYGYTF. Supplemented by reference TRBV5-1 and TRBJ1-2, the full variable domain reads KAGVTQTPRYLIKTRGQQVTLSCSPISGHRSVSWYQQTPGQGLQFLFEYFSETQRNKGNFPGRFSGRQFSNSRSEMNVSTLELGDSALYLCASSSRQRDSNYGYTFGSGTRLTVV.

The CDR3 loop is CAVGPGAYGYTF. In nucleotides, the CDR3 is TGTGCCGTAGGACCGGGGGCTTATGGCTACACCTTC. The chain combines TRBV10-3 with TRBJ1-2; possibly TRBD1 for D (6 bases). The V and J ends lost 11 bases and 5 bases respectively, with 15 bases between them. This CDR3 has 12 residues. The germline V gene encodes CDR1 ENHRY and CDR2 SYGVKD.

V gene TRBV7-7 combines with J gene TRBJ2-1, with 12 nucleotides matching TRBD1. V lost 5 bases to trimming and J lost 10 bases; unmatched junction nucleotides: 6. CDR1 is SSHAT and CDR2 is FNYEAQ in the germline V gene (reference sequence). The CDR3 spans 14 residues. The CDR3 DNA reads as TGTGCCAGCAGCCCGGGACAGGGGGCCAAGGAGCAGTTCTTC. Translation: CASSPGQGAKEQFF.

The gene calls are TRBV7-3 and TRBJ2-1, with TRBD1 matching 8 bases. After removal of 2 bases from V and 12 bases from J, the junction contained 9 bases not matched to a gene. The CDR3 has 14 residues. Looked up from germline, CDR1 is SGHTA and CDR2 is FQGTGA. The CDR3 sequence: CASSLGTGGQGQFF. The DNA of the CDR3 is TGTGCCAGCAGCTTAGGAACCGGCGGACAGGGGCAGTTCTTC.

The gene calls are TRBV6-1 and TRBJ2-7; 9 bases are a match to TRBD1. Germline trimming cut 5 bases from V and 5 bases from J; bases unmatched to any gene: 7. Germline V CDR1 and CDR2: MNHNS, SASEGT. This CDR3 comprises 14 residues. The DNA of the CDR3 is TGTGCCAGCAGTCGATGGGGACAGGGCCACGAGCAGTACTTC. Protein sequence: CASSRWGQGHEQYF.

This clone appeared a single time. The chain couples TRBV10-2 to TRBJ2-7, with D possibly TRBD1 on 6 matching bases. The CDR3 contains 12 residues. Trimming removed 2 bases at V and 6 bases at J, with 8 bases between. Looked up from germline, CDR1 is WSHSY and CDR2 is SAAADI. CDR3 sequence (DNA): TGCGCCAGCAGTGAGCAGGGGACCGAGCAGTACTTC. Its protein product is CASSEQGTEQYF.

The chain employs TRBV6-5 and TRBJ1-5; D is perhaps TRBD1 (6 bases). V was cut by 7 bases and J by 8 bases, with 15 bases left in between. Per the germline V gene, CDR1 is MNHEY and CDR2 is SVGAGI. The CDR3 runs to 13 residues. Written as DNA, the CDR3 is TGTGCCAGCAAAAAAAACAGGGTCGAGCCCCAGCATTTT. Residues: CASKKNRVEPQHF.

The rearrangement links TRBV7-2 to TRBJ2-3, with 9 bases identical to TRBD2. J gave up 4 bases and V 1 base, and 6 bases lay outside the gene matches. This CDR3 contains 16 residues. Germline V gene lookup returns CDR1 SGHTA and CDR2 FQGNSA. In DNA form, the CDR3 reads TGTGCCAGCAGCTTAGACGGGCGGGGGGGCGCAGATACGCAGTATTTT. This codes for CASSLDGRGGADTQYF.

This chain links TRBV11-2 with TRBJ2-2; tentatively, D is TRBD2 (6 bases). The V gene lost 3 bases and the J gene lost 1 base, with 12 bases spanning the gap. CDR3 length equals 16 residues. Germline V gene sequence: CDR1 SGHAT, CDR2 FQNNGV. CDR3 in amino acids: CASSFSGTENTGELFF. The CDR3 DNA follows: TGTGCCAGCAGCTTCTCCGGGACTGAGAACACCGGGGAGCTGTTTTTT.

This chain joins TRBV11-1 and TRBJ2-7, with a tentative D call TRBD2 (5 bases). Germline lookup yields CDR1 SGHAT and CDR2 FQDESV (reference sequence). Trimming pared 3 bases from V and 1 base from J, leaving 10 bases between. This CDR3 has 14 residues. Written as DNA, the CDR3 is TGTGCCAGCAGCTTGAGGGTATCGTCCTACGAGCAGTACTTC. This encodes CASSLRVSSYEQYF.

The chain employs TRBV6-1 and TRBJ1-6; D unclear. V dropped 4 bases and J dropped 6 bases, with 4 bases sitting between them. The germline V gene has CDR1 MNHNS and CDR2 SASEGT. The CDR3 has 12 amino acids. The CDR3 protein is CASSVVNSPLHF. DNA of the CDR3: TGTGCCAGCAGTGTAGTTAATTCACCCCTCCACTTT.

The chain is built from TRBV6-5 and TRBJ2-5; D is unclear. CDR1 and CDR2 from the germline V gene are MNHEY and SVGAGI. The ends were cut back, 2 bases at V and 4 bases at J, with 14 bases in the middle. The CDR3 has 15 amino acids. CDR3 residues: CASSYRGALGETQYF. In DNA form, the CDR3 reads TGTGCCAGCAGTTACCGTGGAGCATTAGGAGAGACCCAGTACTTC.

V and J are TRBV7-2 and TRBJ1-1; D might be TRBD1 (6 bases). The CDR3 consists of 17 residues. Germline V gene lookup returns CDR1 SGHTA and CDR2 FQGNSA. Trimming took off 4 bases at V and 1 base at J, with 19 bases between the two ends. CDR3 sequence: CASSWTPTGIGNTEAFF. The CDR3 DNA follows: TGTGCCAGCAGCTGGACCCCGACAGGCATTGGGAACACTGAAGCTTTCTTT.

V is TRBV18 and J is TRBJ2-7, with a tentative D call TRBD1 (6 bases). Trimming took off 2 bases at V and 0 bases at J, with 14 bases between the two ends. There are 16 residues in the CDR3. Germline V gene data show CDR1 as KGHSH and CDR2 as LQKENI. The CDR3 here is CASSPERKGVSYEQYF. The CDR3 DNA reads as TGTGCCAGCTCACCAGAGAGAAAGGGGGTCTCCTACGAGCAGTACTTC.

This sequence joins TRBV7-6 and TRBJ2-2, with D hard to call. Trimming stripped 0 bases from V and 7 bases from J, with 3 bases between. This CDR3 has 12 residues. Looked up from germline, CDR1 is SGHVS and CDR2 is FNYEAQ. CDR3 bases: TGTGCCAGCAGCTTAGCGGTCGGGGAGCTGTTTTTT. This sequence encodes CASSLAVGELFF.

V usage is TRBV6-5 and J usage is TRBJ2-2; 8 nucleotides line up with TRBD1. The J segment lost 4 bases and the V segment lost 6 bases, leaving 7 bases of the junction unmatched. The CDR3 is 15 amino acids. Germline V gene data show CDR1 as MNHEY and CDR2 as SVGAGI. The DNA for the CDR3 is TGTGCCAGCAGGGGGTGGACAGGGACCACCGGGGAGCTGTTTTTT. Its protein is CASRGWTGTTGELFF.

This clone was observed a handful of times. V and J are TRBV6-5 and TRBJ2-7; D is unclear. CDR1 and CDR2 (germline): MNHEY, SVGAGI. The V end lost 0 bases, the J end lost 5 bases, and 14 bases lay between the germline ends. The length of the CDR3 is 15 residues. The CDR3 sequence: CASSYSNTGLDEQYF. In nucleotides, the CDR3 is TGTGCCAGCAGTTACTCGAATACGGGCTTGGACGAGCAGTACTTC.

V is TRBV5-1 and J is TRBJ2-3; 7 bases fit TRBD2. CDR1 and CDR2 (germline): SGHRS, YFSETQ. CDR3 length equals 17 residues. V was pared by 1 base and J by 2 bases, with 10 bases of the junction left unmatched. The CDR3 DNA reads TGCGCCAGCAGCTTGACCGGCGGGGGAACTCTCACAGATACGCAGTATTTT. Its translation is CASSLTGGGTLTDTQYF.

J is TRBJ1-2 and V is TRBV4-1, with D maybe TRBD1 (5 bases). Germline V lookup: CDR1 MGHRA, CDR2 YSYEKL. The CDR3 sequence is 14 residues long. Trimming removed 0 bases from V and 2 bases from J, with 7 bases in between. The CDR3 protein is CASSQEGGNYGYTF. CDR3 sequence (DNA): TGCGCCAGCAGCCAAGAGGGGGGGAACTATGGCTACACCTTC.

The rearrangement joins TRBV6-1 to TRBJ1-6; the D is unclear. Trimming left V 3 bases short and J 4 bases short, with 7 bases between. This CDR3 region has 14 residues. Germline V gene data show CDR1 as MNHNS and CDR2 as SASEGT. In nucleotides, the CDR3 is TGTGCCAGCAGTGATATAGGTTATAATTCACCCCTCCACTTT. It yields the protein CASSDIGYNSPLHF.